There are many counts of the clone carrying this T cell receptor (beta chain). Its antigen is as yet unknown. Germline V gene data show CDR1 as SGDLS and CDR2 as YYNGEE. The CDR3 contains 15 residues. The V gene end was trimmed by 0 bases and the J gene end by 3 bases; junction bases not matched to a gene: 4. Alongside a J-beta primer mix, a sample-barcoded 5' primer served in a second PCR lasting roughly 6 to 11 cycles. Carrying 12 random nucleotides, a template-switch adaptor labeled each individual cDNA molecule. No fewer than 2.5 million CDR3-containing paired-end reads came from each sample. Each CDR3 protein gets one entry after TCRdb re-called the 5' RACE reads with MiXCR. The table lists about 700,000 distinct CDR3 sequences, around 32% of them singletons. The data derive from a study of blood T cells in healthy people across ages. Findings and caveats of the study: The study found more naive CD4+ cells and higher diversity in long-lived than aged donors.

The V call is TRBV9, the J call TRBJ2-7; 9 bases match TRBD1. The receptor comes from a woman aged 80 or over in good health. Material for sequencing was blood. CDR3 loop: CASSVDGQGIYEQYF. The CDR3 DNA reads TGTGCCAGCAGCGTAGATGGACAGGGGATCTACGAGCAGTACTTC.